This TCR beta chain was sequenced for a study of shared T cell receptors in the human thymus (dated by TCRdb to 2020 to 2023). Describing the broader study: The study examined how self-reactive, shared T-cell receptor alpha chains are generated in the human thymus.

To prepare the library, the immunoSEQ multiplex PCR assay was applied. Sourced from immuneACCESS, this table was stored by TCRdb with only in-frame sequences that have V and J called. A share of the clones is absent; for the studies checked, an unresolved V gene accounts for under half, and the remainder has no known explanation. A total of about 610,000 clones appear in this sample, roughly 88% of them only once. Clones ranked in the top ten supply around 0.0099% of the sample. Turning to this clone: It has no known antigen specificity. It has no much larger one-base neighbor in the sample; base qualities were not kept. Other DNA sequences in this sample translate to the same CDR3.

Measured from the cysteine to the phenylalanine, the CDR3 is 12 residues long. The DNA shown is the 36-base CDR3, in frame from base 1. Trimming takes 5 bases from V and 0 bases from J, and the germline ends sit 5 bases apart. CDR1 is given as MDHEN and CDR2 as SYDVKM, both from the germline V gene. This sample was also put to use in a study of human thymus T cells. The other study reports the following: The donors were immunologically healthy infants in Finland who had open corrective cardiac surgery for congenital heart defects. The thymus tissue came from surgical resects taken out during corrective cardiac surgery. Both the thymic and the peripheral blood repertoires appeared to show biased V and J gene segment usage. Highly overlapping thymic TCR repertoires among unrelated individuals were reported in the related research. The study used about eight infant thymus samples plus four related peripheral blood samples to characterize TCR alpha and beta repertoires. Donor ages ranged from about 6 to 250 days, and the cohort comprised about 6 male and a couple of female infants. Thymocytes were mechanically released from the tissue and were stored as pellets of about 8.5-31 million cells at -70 degrees C. A QIAsymphony instrument was used to extract genomic DNA from the frozen cell pellets. Using the immunoSEQ multiplex PCR assay, the TCRB and TCRAD loci were amplified from a standardized quantity of quality-controlled genomic DNA. The V(D)J region was spanned by amplicons of a length sufficient to cover the CDR3 and to identify V and J genes. Amplicon sequencing was performed on an Illumina platform through the commercial immunoSEQ service. Primer bias and sequencing errors were corrected as previously described, and TCRAD and TCRB definitions were based on the IMGT database. immunoSEQ Analyzer 3.0 and VDJTools were used for repertoire analysis, which covered basic statistics, V/J segment usage, diversity estimates, rarefaction and pairwise overlap. Diversity was estimated using the Chao1, ChaoE, Efron-Thisted, Shannon and inverse Simpson indices, and was also estimated on datasets down-sampled to the size of the smallest sample. For repertoire overlap, CDR3 nucleotide sequence, V gene and J gene had to match strictly, and clustering was done by Jaccard-based multidimensional scaling. On average, roughly 810,000 unique TCRB clonotypes were obtained from thymus samples, compared with about 84,000 from blood samples.

Input material: thymocytes. Recombination linked TRBV28 to TRBJ2-7; TRBD2 might be the D gene, on 5 matching bases. The TCR comes from a boy younger than two with a congenital heart defect. Donor details come from another sample of the same person, matched by shared clones. This receptor has the CDR3 CASSRGSYEQYF. The base sequence is TGTGCCAGCAGTCGGGGCTCCTACGAGCAGTACTTC. Reference TRBV28 and TRBJ2-7 proteins supply the regions before and after the CDR3; the full variable domain is: DVKVTQSSRYLVKRTGEKVFLECVQDMDHENMFWYRQDPGLGLRLIYFSYDVKMKEKGDIPEGYSVSREKKERFSLILESASTNQTSMYLCASSRGSYEQYFGPGTRLTVT.